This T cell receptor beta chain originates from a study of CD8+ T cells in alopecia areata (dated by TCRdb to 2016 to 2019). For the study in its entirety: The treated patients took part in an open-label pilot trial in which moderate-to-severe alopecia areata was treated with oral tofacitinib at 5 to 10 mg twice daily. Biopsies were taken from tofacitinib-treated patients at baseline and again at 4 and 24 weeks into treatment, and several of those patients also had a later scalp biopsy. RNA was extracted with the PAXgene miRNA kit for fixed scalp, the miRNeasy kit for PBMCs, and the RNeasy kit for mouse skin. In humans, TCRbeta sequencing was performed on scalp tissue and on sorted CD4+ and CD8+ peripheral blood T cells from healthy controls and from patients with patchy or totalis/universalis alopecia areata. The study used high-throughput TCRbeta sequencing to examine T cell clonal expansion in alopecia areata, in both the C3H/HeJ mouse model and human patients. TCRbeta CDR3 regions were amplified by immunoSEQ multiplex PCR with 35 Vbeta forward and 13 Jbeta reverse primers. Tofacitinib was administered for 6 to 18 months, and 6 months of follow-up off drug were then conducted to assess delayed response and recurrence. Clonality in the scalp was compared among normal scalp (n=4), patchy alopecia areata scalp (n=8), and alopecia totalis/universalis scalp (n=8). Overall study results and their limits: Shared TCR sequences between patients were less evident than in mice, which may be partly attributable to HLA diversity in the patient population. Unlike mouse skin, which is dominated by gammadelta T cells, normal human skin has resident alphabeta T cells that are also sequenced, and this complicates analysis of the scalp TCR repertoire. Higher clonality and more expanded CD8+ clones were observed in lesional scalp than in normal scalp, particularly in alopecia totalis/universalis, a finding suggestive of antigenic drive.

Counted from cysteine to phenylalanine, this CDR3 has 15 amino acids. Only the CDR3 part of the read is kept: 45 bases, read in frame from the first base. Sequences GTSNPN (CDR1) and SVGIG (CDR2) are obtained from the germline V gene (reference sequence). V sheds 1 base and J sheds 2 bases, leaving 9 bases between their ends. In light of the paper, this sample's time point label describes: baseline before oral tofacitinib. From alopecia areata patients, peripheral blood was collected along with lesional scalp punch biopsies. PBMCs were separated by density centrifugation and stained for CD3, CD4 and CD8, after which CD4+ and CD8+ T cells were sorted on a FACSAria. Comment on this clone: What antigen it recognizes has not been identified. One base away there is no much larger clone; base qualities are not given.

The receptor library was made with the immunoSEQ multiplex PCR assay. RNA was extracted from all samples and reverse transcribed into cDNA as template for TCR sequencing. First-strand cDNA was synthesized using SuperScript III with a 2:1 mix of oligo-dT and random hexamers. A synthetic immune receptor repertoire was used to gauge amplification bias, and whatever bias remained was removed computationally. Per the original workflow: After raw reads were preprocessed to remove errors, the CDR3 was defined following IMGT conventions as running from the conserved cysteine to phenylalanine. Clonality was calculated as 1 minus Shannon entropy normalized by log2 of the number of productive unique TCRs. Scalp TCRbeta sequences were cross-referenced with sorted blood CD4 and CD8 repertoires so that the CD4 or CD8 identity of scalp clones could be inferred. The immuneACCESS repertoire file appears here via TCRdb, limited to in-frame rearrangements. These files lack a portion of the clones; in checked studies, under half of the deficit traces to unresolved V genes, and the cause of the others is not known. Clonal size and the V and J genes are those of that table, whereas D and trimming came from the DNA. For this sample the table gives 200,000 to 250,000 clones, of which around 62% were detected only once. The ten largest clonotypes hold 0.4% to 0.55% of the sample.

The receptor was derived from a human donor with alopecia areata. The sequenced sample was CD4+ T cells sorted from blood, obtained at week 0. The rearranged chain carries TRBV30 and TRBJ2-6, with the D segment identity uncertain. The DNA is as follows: TGTGCCTGGAGTGCTCTGACCGCTGGGGCCAACGTCCTGACTTTC. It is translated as CAWSALTAGANVLTF.